This TCR beta chain was profiled in a study of Graves' ophthalmopathy and Graves' hyperthyroidism. Study-level results: Blood also harbored most expanded thyroid clonotypes above 0.001 frequency. The model's prediction of ophthalmopathy progression had approximately 67% sensitivity and approximately 77% specificity.

Patients in the hyperthyroidism group, adults aged 18 to 65, were newly diagnosed, under 2 months' duration. Comment on this clonotype: The antigen remains unidentified.

Researchers took RNA transcripts and amplified TCR beta CDR3 regions from them. Investigators did first-round RT-PCR with HTBI primers, then second-round multiplex PCR. TCRdb reprocessed the multiplex PCR reads via MiXCR and lists one record per CDR3 protein. The repertoire holds roughly 1.1 million distinct CDR3 sequences, with roughly 35% as singletons. Losses at the gene ends were 3 bases for V and 8 bases for J; bases not matched to a gene: 10. This CDR3 comprises 16 residues. CDR1 SGHDT and CDR2 YYEEEE come from the germline V gene. The clonotype was recovered from an adult man with Graves' hyperthyroidism. The sample was peripheral blood or thyroid tissue (not recorded which). This chain links TRBV5-6 with TRBJ1-4, with 10 bases aligning to TRBD1. CDR3 in DNA: TGTGCCAGCAGCTCCGGGACAGGGGTTAAAGGGGAAAAACTGTTTTTT. Amino acids: CASSSGTGVKGEKLFF.